This T cell receptor (beta chain) was retrieved from a study of cytomegalovirus exposure and HLA in healthy donors. Study-wide points: Later analysis associated a missense DCLRE1C variant with TCR beta V- and J-gene trimming.

This CDR3 is built from 15 residues. Germline V gives CDR1 MNHEY, CDR2 SVGAGI. It was with 60 Vbeta and 13 Jbeta primers that the PCR ran. Only in-frame clones appear in the TCRdb table, and some are missing; sequencing was by immunoSEQ multiplex PCR. The sample yields over 75,000 clones, less than 75% seen once. For this clone: As yet, its antigen is unknown.

The rearrangement joins TRBV6-5 to TRBJ2-5; 7 nucleotides match TRBD1. The end of the DNA aligns better with TRBJ2-7, so the J call may be wrong. The specimen sequenced was PBMCs. The sequence was collected from a man younger than 40 in good health and CMV-seronegative. The CDR3 region has the DNA TGTGCCAGCAGTCGTAACGACAGGGATCCCTACGAGCAGTACTTC. This codes for CASSRNDRDPYEQYF.